This is a list of T cell receptor beta chains from one sample in a study of blood T cell repertoires in COVID-19. Produced via immunoSEQ multiplex PCR; TCRdb's table is partial and in-frame only. The profile covers approximately 270,000 clones, with about 91% appearing a single time and under 8% taken by the ten largest. Sequencing was carried out using peripheral blood. The receptor set was obtained from a woman between 25 and 40 years old with COVID-19, enrolled during active disease. CDR3s include the opening cysteine and the closing phenylalanine or tryptophan. The D gene is left open where the match is weak. Clone size is not always given. Where it is, it says once, few, many or a class for expanded clones.

V,D,J,size,length,DNA,CDR3
TRBV5-4,NA,TRBJ1-2,NA,14,TGTGCCAGCAGCTTGGCCGAGGGTTTCTATGGCTACACCTTC,CASSLAEGFYGYTF
TRBV9,NA,TRBJ2-5,NA,13,TGTGCCAGCAGCCCACCGAGCGGAGAGACCCAGTACTTC,CASSPPSGETQYF
TRBV9,TRBD2,TRBJ2-1,NA,13,TGTGCCAGCAGCGTAGGCGGGGGAAATGAGCAGTTCTTC,CASSVGGGNEQFF
TRBV28,NA,TRBJ1-2,once,15,TGTGCCAGCAGTTTTGGTCAAGGGAGGATAGGGGGCTACACCTTC,CASSFGQGRIGGYTF
TRBV5-1,TRBD2,TRBJ2-2,NA,15,TGCGCCAGCAGCCCCGGGACTAGCGGGACCGGGGAGCTGTTTTTT,CASSPGTSGTGELFF
TRBV7-2,TRBD1,TRBJ2-5,once,17,TGTGCCAGCAGCCAGACAATATTACAGGGGTTGGGGGAGACCCAGTACTTC,CASSQTILQGLGETQYF
TRBV10-1,TRBD1,TRBJ2-3,NA,14,TGCGCCAGCACCTCGGACAGGGTCGAGGATACGCAGTATTTT,CASTSDRVEDTQYF
TRBV7-9,TRBD2,TRBJ2-1,NA,15,TGTGCCAGCAGCTTAGTGGGGGGAGGGCCCTCTGAGCAGTTCTTC,CASSLVGGGPSEQFF
TRBV11-2,NA,TRBJ2-5,NA,20,TGTGCCAGCAGCTTAGATCAAAAGTTTCGAATTGGGACAAGCCAAGAGACCCAGTACTTC,CASSLDQKFRIGTSQETQYF
TRBV5-8,NA,TRBJ2-6,NA,19,TGTGCCAGCAGCTTGGAAGTCCCAGGGCTCTTCTCTGGGGCCAACGTCCTGACTTTC,CASSLEVPGLFSGANVLTF
TRBV7-2,TRBD1,TRBJ1-6,few,16,TGTGCCAGCAGCTTAGTTGCCAGGGGGCAGGGGTCACCCCTCCACTTT,CASSLVARGQGSPLHF
TRBV6-6,TRBD2,TRBJ2-3,few,14,TGTGCCAGCAGGGGGGGTAGCGGGACAGATACGCAGTATTTT,CASRGGSGTDTQYF